The clone carrying this T cell receptor (beta chain) is judged large. Its antigen remains unidentified. In the same sample, other DNA sequences code for this CDR3. The data stem from a study of CD4+ T cells in melanoma. The germline CDR1 and CDR2 sequences are SGHDT and YYEEEE. V trimming: 2 bases; J trimming: 10 bases; junction bases outside the gene matches: 9. This CDR3 has 14 residues. Study results and caveats: CD8+ T cell, macrophage and B cell function reportedly correlated with neoantigen-specific CD4+ T cells. In melanoma, neoantigen-specific CD4+ T cells reportedly differed in differentiation state.

The assay was immunoSEQ multiplex PCR, and TCRdb's table has in-frame clones only and misses some. The table records under 10,000 clones, around 72% of them present only once. V is TRBV5-6 and J is TRBJ2-1, with TRBD2 identical over 7 bases. The sequence was obtained from a human donor with melanoma. Specimen: tumor tissue. The CDR3 coding sequence is TGTGCCAGCAGCTTAGGTGGGGGGGATACGGAGCAGTTCTTC. Translation gives CASSLGGGDTEQFF.